This T cell receptor (beta chain) was obtained from a study of cytomegalovirus exposure and HLA in healthy donors. Background on the study: An earlier analysis identified 117 million unique TCR beta sequences in some 180 million T cells.

Turning to this clone: Its target is not known.

Study-wide points: Sequencing probably produced one cluster of sequence variants that were highly shared. The authors later linked a missense DCLRE1C variant to TCR beta V- and J-gene trimming.

Primers included in the PCR were 60 Vbeta and 13 Jbeta primers. Produced via immunoSEQ multiplex PCR; TCRdb's table is partial and in-frame only. The table includes some 120,000 clones, 70% to 85% detected once. The CDR3 covers 11 residues. V was trimmed by 5 bases and J by 4 bases, leaving 9 bases between them. The germline gives CDR1 DFQATT, CDR2 SNEGSKA (reference sequence). This chain links TRBV20-1 with TRBJ2-7; D unclear. This TCR derives from a man aged 35-49 years in good health and CMV-seropositive. The source material was PBMCs. CDR3 sequence (DNA): TGCAGTGCTGAACTCCGATACGAGCAGTACTTC. Its translation is CSAELRYEQYF.